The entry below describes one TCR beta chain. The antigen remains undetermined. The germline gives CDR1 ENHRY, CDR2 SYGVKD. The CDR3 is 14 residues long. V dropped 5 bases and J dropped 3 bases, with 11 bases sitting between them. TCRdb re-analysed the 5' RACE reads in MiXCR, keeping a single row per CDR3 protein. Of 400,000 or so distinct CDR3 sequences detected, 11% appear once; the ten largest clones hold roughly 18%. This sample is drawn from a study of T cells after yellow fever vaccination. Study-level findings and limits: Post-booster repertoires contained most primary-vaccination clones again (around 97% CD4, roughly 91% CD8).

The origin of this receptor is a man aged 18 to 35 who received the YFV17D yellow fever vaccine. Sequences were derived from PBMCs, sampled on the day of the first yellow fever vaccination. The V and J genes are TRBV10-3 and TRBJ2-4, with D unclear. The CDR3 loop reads CAISSAVGKNIQYF. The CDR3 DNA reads TGTGCCATCAGTTCGGCAGTCGGCAAAAACATTCAGTACTTC.